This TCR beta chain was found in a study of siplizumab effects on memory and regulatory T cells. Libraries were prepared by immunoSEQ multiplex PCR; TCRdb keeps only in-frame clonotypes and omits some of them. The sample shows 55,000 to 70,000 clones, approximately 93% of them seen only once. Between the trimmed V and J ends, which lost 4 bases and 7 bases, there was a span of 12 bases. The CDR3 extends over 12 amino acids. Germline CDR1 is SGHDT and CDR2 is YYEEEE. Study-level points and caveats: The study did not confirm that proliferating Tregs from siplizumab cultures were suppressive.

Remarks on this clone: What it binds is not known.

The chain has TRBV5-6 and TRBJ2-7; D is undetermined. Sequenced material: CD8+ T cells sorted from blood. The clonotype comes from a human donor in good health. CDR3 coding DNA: TGTGCCAGCAGCGATACGGTGGAAGAGCAGTACTTC. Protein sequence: CASSDTVEEQYF.